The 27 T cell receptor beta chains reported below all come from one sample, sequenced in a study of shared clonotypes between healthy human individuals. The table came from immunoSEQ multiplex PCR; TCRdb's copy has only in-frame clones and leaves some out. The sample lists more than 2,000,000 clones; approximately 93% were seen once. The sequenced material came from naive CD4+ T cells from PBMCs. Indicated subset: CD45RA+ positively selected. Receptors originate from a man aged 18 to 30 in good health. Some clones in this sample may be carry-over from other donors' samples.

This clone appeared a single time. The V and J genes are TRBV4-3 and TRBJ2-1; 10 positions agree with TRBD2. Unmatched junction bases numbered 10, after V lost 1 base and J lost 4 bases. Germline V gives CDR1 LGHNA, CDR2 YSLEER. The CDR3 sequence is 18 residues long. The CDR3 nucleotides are TGCGCCAGCAGCCAAGCCCTAAGGAGACTAGCGGGTTACAATGAGCAGTTCTTC. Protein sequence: CASSQALRRLAGYNEQFF.

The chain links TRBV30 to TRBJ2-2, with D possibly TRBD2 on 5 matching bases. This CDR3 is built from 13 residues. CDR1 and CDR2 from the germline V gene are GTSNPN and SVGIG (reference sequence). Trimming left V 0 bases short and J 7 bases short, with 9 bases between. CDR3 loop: CAWSVQTSGELFF. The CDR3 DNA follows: TGTGCCTGGAGTGTACAAACTAGCGGGGAGCTGTTTTTT.

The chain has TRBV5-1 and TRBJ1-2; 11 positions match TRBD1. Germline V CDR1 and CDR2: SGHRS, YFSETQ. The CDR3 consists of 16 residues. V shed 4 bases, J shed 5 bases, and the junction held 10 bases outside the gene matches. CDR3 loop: CASSPEGQGATYGYTF. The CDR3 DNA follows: TGCGCCAGCAGCCCAGAAGGACAGGGGGCTACGTATGGCTACACCTTC.

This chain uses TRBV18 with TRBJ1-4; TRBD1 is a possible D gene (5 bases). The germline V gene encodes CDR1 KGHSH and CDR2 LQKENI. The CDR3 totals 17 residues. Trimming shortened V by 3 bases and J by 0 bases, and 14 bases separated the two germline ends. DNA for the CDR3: TGTGCCAGCTCACCCCTTAAGGGGCCATCAACTAATGAAAAACTGTTTTTT. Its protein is CASSPLKGPSTNEKLFF. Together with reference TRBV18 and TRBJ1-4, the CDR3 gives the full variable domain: NAGVMQNPRHLVRRRGQEARLRCSPMKGHSHVYWYRQLPEEGLKFMVYLQKENIIDESGMPKERFSAEFPKEGPSILRIQQVVRGDSAAYFCASSPLKGPSTNEKLFFGSGTQLSVL.

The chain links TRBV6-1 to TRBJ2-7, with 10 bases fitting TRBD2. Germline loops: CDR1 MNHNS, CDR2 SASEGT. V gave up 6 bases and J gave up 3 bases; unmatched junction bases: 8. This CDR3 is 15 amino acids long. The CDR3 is CASRRTSGDFYEQYF. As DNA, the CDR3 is TGTGCCAGCAGGAGGACTAGCGGAGATTTCTACGAGCAGTACTTC.

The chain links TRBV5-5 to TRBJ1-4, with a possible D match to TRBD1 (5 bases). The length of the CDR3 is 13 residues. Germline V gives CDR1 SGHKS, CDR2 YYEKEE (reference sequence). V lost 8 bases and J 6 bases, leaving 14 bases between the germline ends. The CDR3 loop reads CASATGPDEKLFF. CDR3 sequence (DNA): TGTGCCAGTGCAACAGGCCCGGATGAAAAACTGTTTTTT.

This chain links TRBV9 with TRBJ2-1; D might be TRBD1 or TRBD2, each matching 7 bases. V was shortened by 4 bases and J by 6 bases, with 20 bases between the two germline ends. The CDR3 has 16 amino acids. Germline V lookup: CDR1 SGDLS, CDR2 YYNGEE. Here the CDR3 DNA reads TGTGCCAGCAGCCCAGGAGGGAGGGGGCGTAGCAATGAGCAGTTCTTC. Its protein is CASSPGGRGRSNEQFF.

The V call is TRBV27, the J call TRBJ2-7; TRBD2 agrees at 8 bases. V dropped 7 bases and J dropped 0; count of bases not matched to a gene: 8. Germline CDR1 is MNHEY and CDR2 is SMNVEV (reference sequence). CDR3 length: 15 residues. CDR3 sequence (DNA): TGTGCCAGCACCCGAACTAGCGGCTTCTCCTACGAGCAGTACTTC. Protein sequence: CASTRTSGFSYEQYF.

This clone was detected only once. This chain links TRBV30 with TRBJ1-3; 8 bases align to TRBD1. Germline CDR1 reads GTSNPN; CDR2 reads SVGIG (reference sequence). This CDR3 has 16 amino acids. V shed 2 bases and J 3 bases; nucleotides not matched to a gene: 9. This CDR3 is CAWSPLSGGFGNTIYF. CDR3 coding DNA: TGTGCCTGGAGTCCACTTTCAGGGGGCTTTGGAAACACCATATATTTT.

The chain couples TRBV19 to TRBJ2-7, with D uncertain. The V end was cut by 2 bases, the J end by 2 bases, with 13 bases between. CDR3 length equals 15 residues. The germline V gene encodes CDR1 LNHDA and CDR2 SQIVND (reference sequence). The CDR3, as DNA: TGTGCCAGTAGTATAAGTAGAGGTCTCCCCTACGAGCAGTACTTC. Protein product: CASSISRGLPYEQYF.

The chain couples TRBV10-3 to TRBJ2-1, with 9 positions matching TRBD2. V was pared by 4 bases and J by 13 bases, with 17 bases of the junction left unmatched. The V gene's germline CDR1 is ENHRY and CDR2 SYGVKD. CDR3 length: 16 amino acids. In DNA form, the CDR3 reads TGTGCCATCAGTGGGGGAGGGACTAGCCAGAATCTTCGACAGTTCTTC. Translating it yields CAISGGGTSQNLRQFF.

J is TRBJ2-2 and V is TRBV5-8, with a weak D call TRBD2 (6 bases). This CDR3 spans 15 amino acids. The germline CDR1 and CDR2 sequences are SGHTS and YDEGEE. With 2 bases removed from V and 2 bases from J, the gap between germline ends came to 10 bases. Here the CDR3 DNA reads TGTGCCAGCAGCTTTCGGGGGATAAACACCGGGGAGCTGTTTTTT. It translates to CASSFRGINTGELFF.

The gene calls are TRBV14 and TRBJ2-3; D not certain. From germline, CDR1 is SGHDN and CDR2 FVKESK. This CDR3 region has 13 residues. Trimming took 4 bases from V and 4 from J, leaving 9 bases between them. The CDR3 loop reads CASSLRDADTQYF. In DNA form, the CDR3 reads TGTGCCAGCAGCCTAAGGGATGCAGATACGCAGTATTTT.

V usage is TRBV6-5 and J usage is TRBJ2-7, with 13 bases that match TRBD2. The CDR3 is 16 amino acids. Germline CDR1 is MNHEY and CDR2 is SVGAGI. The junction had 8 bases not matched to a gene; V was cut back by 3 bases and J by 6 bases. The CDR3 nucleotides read TGTGCCAGCAGTTATGAAAGGACTAGCGGGAGTTCCGAGCAGTACTTC. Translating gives CASSYERTSGSSEQYF.

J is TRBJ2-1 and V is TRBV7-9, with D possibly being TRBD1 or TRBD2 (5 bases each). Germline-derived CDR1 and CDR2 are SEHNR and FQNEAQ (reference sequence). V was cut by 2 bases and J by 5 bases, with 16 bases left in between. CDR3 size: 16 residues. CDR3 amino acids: CASSLRGALSNNEQFF. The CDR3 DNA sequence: TGTGCCAGCAGCTTAAGAGGGGCATTATCAAACAATGAGCAGTTCTTC.

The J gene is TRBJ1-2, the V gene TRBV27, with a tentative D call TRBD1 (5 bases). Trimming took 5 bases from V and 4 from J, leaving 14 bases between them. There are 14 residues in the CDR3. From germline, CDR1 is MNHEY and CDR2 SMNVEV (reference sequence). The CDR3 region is CASSLTGGTYGYTF. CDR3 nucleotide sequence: TGTGCCAGCAGTCTCACCGGGGGGACCTATGGCTACACCTTC.

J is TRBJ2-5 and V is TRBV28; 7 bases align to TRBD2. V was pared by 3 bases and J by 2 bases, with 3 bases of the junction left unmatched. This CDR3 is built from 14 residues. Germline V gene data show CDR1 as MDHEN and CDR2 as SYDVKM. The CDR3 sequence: CASSFGGEQETQYF. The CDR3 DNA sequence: TGTGCCAGCAGTTTTGGGGGGGAGCAAGAGACCCAGTACTTC.

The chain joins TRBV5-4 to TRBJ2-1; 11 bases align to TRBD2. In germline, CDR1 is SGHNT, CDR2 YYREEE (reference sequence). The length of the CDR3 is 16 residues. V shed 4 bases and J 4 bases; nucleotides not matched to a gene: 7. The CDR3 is CASSPRLAGPYNEQFF. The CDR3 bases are TGTGCCAGCAGCCCCCGACTAGCGGGGCCTTACAATGAGCAGTTCTTC. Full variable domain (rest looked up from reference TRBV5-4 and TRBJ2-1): ETGVTQSPTHLIKTRGQQVTLRCSSQSGHNTVSWYQQALGQGPQFIFQYYREEENGRGNFPPRFSGLQFPNYSSELNVNALELDDSALYLCASSPRLAGPYNEQFFGPGTRLTVL.

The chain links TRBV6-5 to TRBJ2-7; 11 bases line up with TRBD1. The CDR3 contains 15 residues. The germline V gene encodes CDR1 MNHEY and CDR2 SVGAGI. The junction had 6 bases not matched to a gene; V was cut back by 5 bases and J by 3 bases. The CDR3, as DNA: TGTGCCAGCAGTCAAGGGACAGGGGGAGGCTACGAGCAGTACTTC. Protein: CASSQGTGGGYEQYF.

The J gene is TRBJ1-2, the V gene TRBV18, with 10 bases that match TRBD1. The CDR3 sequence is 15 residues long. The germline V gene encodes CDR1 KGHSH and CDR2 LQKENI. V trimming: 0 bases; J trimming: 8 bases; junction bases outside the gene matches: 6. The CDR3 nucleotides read TGTGCCAGCTCACCACCGGGACAGGGGATGTGGGGCTACACCTTC. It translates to CASSPPGQGMWGYTF.

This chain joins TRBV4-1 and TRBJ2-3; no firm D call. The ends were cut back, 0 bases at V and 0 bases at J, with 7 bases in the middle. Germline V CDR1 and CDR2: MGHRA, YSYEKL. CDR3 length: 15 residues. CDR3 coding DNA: TGCGCCAGCAGCCAAGAGTCCTCTAGCACAGATACGCAGTATTTT. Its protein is CASSQESSSTDTQYF.

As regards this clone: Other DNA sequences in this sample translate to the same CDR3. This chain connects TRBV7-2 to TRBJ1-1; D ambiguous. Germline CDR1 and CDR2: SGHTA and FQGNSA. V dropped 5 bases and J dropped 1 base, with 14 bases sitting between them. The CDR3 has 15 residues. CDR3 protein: CASSPRGRGNTEAFF. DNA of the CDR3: TGTGCCAGCAGCCCACGAGGACGCGGGAACACTGAAGCTTTCTTT.

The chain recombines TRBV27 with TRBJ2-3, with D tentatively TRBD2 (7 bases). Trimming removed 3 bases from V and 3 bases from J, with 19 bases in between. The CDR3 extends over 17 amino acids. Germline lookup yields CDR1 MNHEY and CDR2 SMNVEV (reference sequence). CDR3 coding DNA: TGTGCCAGCAGTTTTGGGCCACAGGGAGGGAATACAGATACGCAGTATTTT. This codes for CASSFGPQGGNTDTQYF.

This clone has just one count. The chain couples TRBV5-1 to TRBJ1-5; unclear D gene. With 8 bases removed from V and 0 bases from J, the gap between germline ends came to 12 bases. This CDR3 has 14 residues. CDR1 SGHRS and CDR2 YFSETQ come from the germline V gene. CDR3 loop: CASFPLYSNQPQHF. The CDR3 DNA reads TGCGCCAGTTTCCCTCTTTATAGCAATCAGCCCCAGCATTTT.

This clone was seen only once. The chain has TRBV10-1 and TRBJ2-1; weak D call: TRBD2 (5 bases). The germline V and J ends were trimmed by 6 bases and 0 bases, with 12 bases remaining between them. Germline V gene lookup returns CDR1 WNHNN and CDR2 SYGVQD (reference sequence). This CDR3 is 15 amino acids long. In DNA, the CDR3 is TGCGCCAGCAGCGCTAGCAGAAGCTCCTACAATGAGCAGTTCTTC. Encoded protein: CASSASRSSYNEQFF.

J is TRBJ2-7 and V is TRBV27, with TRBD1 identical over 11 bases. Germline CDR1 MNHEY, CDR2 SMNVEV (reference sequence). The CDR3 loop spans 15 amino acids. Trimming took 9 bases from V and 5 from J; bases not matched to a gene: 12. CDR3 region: CASGPPDRGHDEQYF. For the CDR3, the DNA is TGTGCCAGTGGACCCCCGGACAGGGGGCACGACGAGCAGTACTTC.

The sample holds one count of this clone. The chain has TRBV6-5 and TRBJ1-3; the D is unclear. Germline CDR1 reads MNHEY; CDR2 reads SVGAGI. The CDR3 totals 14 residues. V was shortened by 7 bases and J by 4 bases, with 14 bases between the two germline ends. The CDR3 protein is CASIRSKEGNTIYF. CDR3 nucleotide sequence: TGTGCCAGCATCAGGAGTAAGGAGGGAAACACCATATATTTT.